The 7 T cell receptor beta chains below come from one sample, sequenced in a study of blood T cells in healthy people across ages. Next came a second PCR, run for about 7 to 12 cycles, which used a sample-barcoded 5' primer along with a J-beta primer mix. TCRdb reanalysed the 5' RACE reads using MiXCR and keeps one entry per CDR3 protein. The repertoire holds over 1,500,000 distinct CDR3 sequences, with 35% to 50% as singletons. The source material was blood. All receptors derive from a human donor in good health.

The V and J genes are TRBV2 and TRBJ1-2, with D hard to call. The germline V gene encodes CDR1 SNHLY and CDR2 FYNNEI. This CDR3 spans 17 amino acids. The V end lost 1 base, the J end lost 7 bases, and 22 bases lay between the germline ends. CDR3 DNA: TGTGCCAGCAGTGAAGGTGTTAGTGTTCCGAAACTGAGTGGCTACACCTTC. This encodes CASSEGVSVPKLSGYTF. The full variable domain, its missing parts supplied by reference TRBV2 and TRBJ1-2, is EPEVTQTPSHQVTQMGQEVILRCVPISNHLYFYWYRQILGQKVEFLVSFYNNEISEKSEIFDDQFSVERPDGSNFTLKIRSTKLEDSAMYFCASSEGVSVPKLSGYTFGSGTRLTVV.

In this sample, this clonotype turned up a few times. The rearrangement joins TRBV15 to TRBJ1-2, with no clear D. There are 15 residues in the CDR3. Germline lookup yields CDR1 LNHNV and CDR2 YYDKDF (reference sequence). Trimming stripped 0 bases from V and 3 bases from J, with 11 bases between. The CDR3 bases are TGTGCCACCAGCAGAGATTCTAGAGTTGACTATGGCTACACCTTC. Translated, it gives CATSRDSRVDYGYTF.

This clonotype showed up many times. The V and J genes are TRBV12-3 or TRBV12-4 and TRBJ2-3; D remains ambiguous. Trimming took off 6 bases at V and 0 bases at J, with 7 bases between the two ends. The CDR3 length is 13 residues. The CDR3 DNA follows: TGTGCCAGCAGCTTGGGCAGCACAGATACGCAGTATTTT. Amino acids: CASSLGSTDTQYF.

The CDR3 region is CASSAPVIDVETQYF. CDR3 DNA sequence: TGTGCCAGCAGCGCCCCTGTGATTGATGTAGAGACCCAGTACTTC. The chain has TRBV2 and TRBJ2-5; D is uncertain. The CDR3 runs to 15 residues. The germline gives CDR1 SNHLY, CDR2 FYNNEI. Trimming left V 6 bases short and J 4 bases short, with 18 bases between.

The V and J genes are TRBV7-9 and TRBJ2-1, with TRBD1 matching over 7 bases. V lost 1 base and J lost 8; bases outside the gene matches: 11. Germline CDR1 reads SEHNR; CDR2 reads FQNEAQ (reference sequence). This CDR3 region has 16 residues. The CDR3 nucleotides read TGTGCCAGCAGCTTAGGTTTGGGACAGCTATCCCATGAGCAGTTCTTC. Protein product: CASSLGLGQLSHEQFF.

The CDR3 DNA is TGTGCCAGCAGCTTAGTTGGCGTTGGGCAGAACTACGAGCAGTACTTC. Translated, it gives CASSLVGVGQNYEQYF. The V gene is TRBV7-8, the J gene TRBJ2-5; no firm D call. The last part of the DNA fits TRBJ2-7 better; the J call may be wrong. CDR1 is SGHVS, CDR2 FQNEAQ, per germline. The CDR3 has 16 residues.

In its sample, this clonotype was seen a few times. The V call is TRBV7-9, the J call TRBJ2-1, with D possibly TRBD1 on 6 matching bases. Trimming stripped 5 bases from V and 3 bases from J, with 20 bases between. The CDR3 is made up of 17 amino acids. Germline V lookup: CDR1 SEHNR, CDR2 FQNEAQ (reference sequence). CDR3 sequence: CASSPPTGTPYYNEQFF. DNA of the CDR3: TGTGCCAGCAGCCCCCCCACCGGGACACCTTACTACAATGAGCAGTTCTTC.